A few counts support the clone carrying this T cell receptor (beta chain). This specimen belongs to a study of blood T cell repertoires in COVID-19. Measured with immunoSEQ multiplex PCR; TCRdb has only the in-frame clones, and not every one. Altogether 60,000 to 75,000 clones are present, around four fifths being singletons, with the ten largest covering roughly 10%. Germline loops: CDR1 LGHNA, CDR2 YNFKEQ. The junction had 5 bases not matched to a gene; V was cut back by 0 bases and J by 7 bases. CDR3 length equals 16 residues. The J gene is TRBJ2-4, the V gene TRBV4-2, with 11 bases fitting TRBD2. The sample was peripheral blood. The sequence came from a woman between 50 and 59 years old with acute or convalescent COVID-19. The CDR3 DNA reads as TGTGCCAGCAGCCAAGATGGGACTAGCGGAGCTAACATTCAGTACTTC. It translates to CASSQDGTSGANIQYF.